The rows below give T cell receptor beta chains drawn from one sample of a study of shared clonotypes between healthy human individuals. This table comes from immunoSEQ multiplex PCR, and its TCRdb copy is limited to in-frame clones, with some not included. The table has hundreds of thousands of clones, around four fifths seen once. Material for sequencing was memory CD4+ T cells sorted from blood. These receptors were obtained from a woman younger than 45 in good health. The CDR3 runs from the conserved cysteine through the conserved F or W. The D gene is left open where the match is weak. Clone size, where shown, is once, few, many, or a class for clones that have expanded.

D: TRBD2; V: TRBV30; size: NA; J: TRBJ2-2; CDR3: CAWRLAGGTGELFF; DNA: TGTGCCTGGAGACTAGCGGGAGGCACCGGGGAGCTGTTTTTT
D: NA; V: TRBV19; size: few; J: TRBJ2-7; CDR3: CASSPLDSSTTYEQYF; DNA: TGTGCCAGTAGCCCCCTGGACAGCAGTACAACCTACGAGCAGTACTTC
D: TRBD1; V: TRBV6-5; size: NA; J: TRBJ2-5; CDR3: CASSYWTGGSGETQYF; DNA: TGTGCCAGCAGTTACTGGACAGGGGGCTCTGGTGAGACCCAGTACTTC
D: NA; V: TRBV7-9; size: NA; J: TRBJ1-1; CDR3: CASSKDSPGNTEAFF; DNA: TGTGCCAGCAGCAAAGATTCCCCAGGGAACACTGAAGCTTTCTTT
D: NA; V: TRBV7-3; size: NA; J: TRBJ2-3; CDR3: CASSLTFRSYTDTQYF; DNA: TGTGCCAGCAGCTTAACGTTTCGGTCTTACACAGATACGCAGTATTTT
D: NA; V: TRBV29-1; size: NA; J: TRBJ2-4; CDR3: CSVSGLDGDIQYF; DNA: TGCAGCGTTAGTGGGCTCGATGGGGACATTCAGTACTTC
D: TRBD2; V: TRBV5-4; size: once; J: TRBJ2-5; CDR3: CASSSQAASGKETQYF; DNA: TGTGCCAGCAGCTCGCAGGCGGCTAGCGGGAAAGAGACCCAGTACTTC
D: TRBD2; V: TRBV2; size: NA; J: TRBJ2-3; CDR3: CASRTGTSARTDTQYF; DNA: TGTGCCAGCAGGACCGGGACTAGCGCCCGCACAGATACGCAGTATTTT
D: NA; V: TRBV6-5; size: NA; J: TRBJ2-3; CDR3: CASTRQGTDTQYF; DNA: TGTGCCAGCACTCGACAAGGCACAGATACGCAGTATTTT
D: TRBD1; V: TRBV19; size: NA; J: TRBJ2-2; CDR3: CASTLSRTGLGTGELFF; DNA: TGTGCCAGTACCCTGTCCCGGACAGGCCTCGGCACCGGGGAGCTGTTTTTT
D: NA; V: TRBV5-1; size: NA; J: TRBJ2-6; CDR3: CASSKGRTSFFDVLTF; DNA: TGCGCCAGCAGCAAAGGACGGACCTCTTTCTTCGACGTCCTGACTTTC
D: NA; V: TRBV4-1; size: few; J: TRBJ1-1; CDR3: CASSQVRRQNTEAFF; DNA: TGCGCCAGCAGCCAAGTCCGCAGGCAGAACACTGAAGCTTTCTTT
D: NA; V: TRBV27; size: NA; J: TRBJ2-2; CDR3: CASSRTMGTGELFF; DNA: TGTGCCAGCAGCCGGACGATGGGCACCGGGGAGCTGTTTTTT
D: TRBD1; V: TRBV5-1; size: NA; J: TRBJ1-2; CDR3: CASSSDRTNGYTF; DNA: TGCGCCAGCAGCTCGGACAGGACTAATGGCTACACCTTC
D: NA; V: TRBV25-1; size: few; J: TRBJ2-1; CDR3: CASSDMRTPYNEQFF; DNA: TGTGCCAGCAGTGACATGCGGACACCTTACAATGAGCAGTTCTTC
D: NA; V: TRBV2; size: few; J: TRBJ2-5; CDR3: CASRQDEETQYF; DNA: TGTGCCAGCAGACAGGACGAAGAGACCCAGTACTTC
D: NA; V: TRBV25-1; size: NA; J: TRBJ1-1; CDR3: CASSVRGTEAFF; DNA: TGTGCCAGCAGCGTGAGGGGCACTGAAGCTTTCTTT
D: TRBD1; V: TRBV29-1; size: NA; J: TRBJ1-1; CDR3: CSVLTGTGSEAFF; DNA: TGCAGCGTCCTAACCGGGACAGGGTCTGAAGCTTTCTTT
D: NA; V: TRBV4-2; size: NA; J: TRBJ2-7; CDR3: CASSQDLGDYEQYF; DNA: TGTGCCAGCAGCCAAGATCTGGGGGATTACGAGCAGTACTTC
D: NA; V: TRBV5-1; size: few; J: TRBJ2-2; CDR3: CASSPSGVGANTGELFF; DNA: TGCGCCAGCAGCCCCAGTGGGGTCGGAGCGAACACCGGGGAGCTGTTTTTT
D: NA; V: TRBV7-3; size: NA; J: TRBJ2-5; CDR3: CASGDDGGAQYF; DNA: TGTGCCAGCGGGGACGACGGTGGGGCCCAGTACTTC
D: NA; V: TRBV14; size: NA; J: TRBJ1-1; CDR3: CASSPMRGDGTEAFF; DNA: TGTGCCAGCAGCCCAATGAGGGGAGATGGCACTGAAGCTTTCTTT